Given below is one TCR beta chain in context. This specimen comes from a study of CD8 T cells in Susac syndrome. Random hexamers primed reverse transcription of 0.5 to 1 ug RNA. TCRdb analysed the immunoSEQ multiplex PCR reads with MiXCR anew, one entry per CDR3 protein. The sample lists a few hundred thousand distinct CDR3 sequences, 80% to 95% occurring once. Relapsing-remitting disease, either stable or active, was present in the multiple sclerosis controls, who were treatment-naive patients. The germline V gene has CDR1 SGHNT and CDR2 YYREEE (reference sequence). The CDR3 contains 16 residues. The V end lost 4 bases, the J end lost 6 bases, and 20 bases lay between the germline ends.

The chain has TRBV5-4 and TRBJ2-1; TRBD2 might be the D (6 bases). The sequenced material came from CD8+ T cells from PBMCs. This sequence originates from a human donor with multiple sclerosis. The CDR3 DNA sequence: TGTGCCAGCAGCAACCTGGGAAGGAGGGAGAGCAATGAGCAGTTCTTC. This sequence encodes CASSNLGRRESNEQFF.